This TCR beta chain was found in a study of shared clonotypes between healthy human individuals. Generated by immunoSEQ multiplex PCR, the TCRdb table keeps only in-frame clones and is missing some. Among millions of clones, roughly 96% were seen once, and the ten largest hold 0.13%. Germline assignment: CDR1 SEHNR and CDR2 FQNEAQ (reference sequence). The germline V and J ends were trimmed by 5 bases and 3 bases, with 13 bases remaining between them. This CDR3 has 15 amino acids. Sequences were obtained from naive CD4+ T cells sorted from blood. Subset: CD45RA+ positively selected. The rearrangement joins TRBV7-9 to TRBJ1-4, with D perhaps TRBD1 (6 bases). The source of this sequence is a man aged 18-30 years in good health. CDR3 bases: TGTGCCAGCAGCCCTAGGGGGGGAGCTAATGAAAAACTGTTTTTT. It is translated as CASSPRGGANEKLFF.